The T cell receptor (beta chain) under discussion was sequenced for a study of shared clonotypes between healthy human individuals. Across the whole study: Per-donor plates numbered three CD4 naive, three CD4 memory, two CD8 naive and one CD8 memory. Study-wide results and limits: In this cohort, only blood was sampled, and tissue repertoires likely differ.

This CDR3 is 13 amino acids long. CDR1 and CDR2 from the germline V gene are SQVTM and ANQGSEA. V lost 4 bases and J lost 9; bases outside the gene matches: 7. Deep-level running was used for the assay. Libraries were prepared by immunoSEQ multiplex PCR; TCRdb keeps only in-frame clonotypes and omits some of them. The sample lists 800,000 or so clones; about 96% were seen once. To note about this clone: Its antigen is not known.

The naive CD8 subset, CD45RO-negative cells positively selected for CCR7, excluded terminally differentiated effector memory CD45RA+ cells. The genes are TRBV29-1 and TRBJ2-1; TRBD2 matches at 9 bases. Sequenced sample: naive CD8+ T cells sorted from blood. This clonotype originated in a man aged 25-45 years in good health. The CDR3 here is CSVGLAEQGEQFF. The CDR3 bases are TGCAGCGTTGGACTAGCGGAGCAGGGTGAGCAGTTCTTC.